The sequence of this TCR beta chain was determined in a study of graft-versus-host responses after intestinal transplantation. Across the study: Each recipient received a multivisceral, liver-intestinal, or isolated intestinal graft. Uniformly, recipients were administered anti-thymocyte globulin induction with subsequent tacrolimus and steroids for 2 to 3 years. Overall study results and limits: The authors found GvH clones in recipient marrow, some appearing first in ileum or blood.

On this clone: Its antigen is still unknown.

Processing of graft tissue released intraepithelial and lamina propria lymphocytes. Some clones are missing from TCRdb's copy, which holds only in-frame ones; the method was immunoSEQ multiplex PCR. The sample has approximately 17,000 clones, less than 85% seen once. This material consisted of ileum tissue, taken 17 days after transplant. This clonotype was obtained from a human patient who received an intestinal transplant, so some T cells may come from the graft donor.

The CDR3 bases are TGTGCCAGCAGCCTACAGGTAACAGATACGCAGTATTTT. Protein: CASSLQVTDTQYF. The J gene is TRBJ2-3, the V gene TRBV16; D might be TRBD1 (5 bases). The length of the CDR3 is 13 residues. Germline V gene lookup returns CDR1 KGHSY and CDR2 FQNENV. V lost 4 bases and J 3 bases, leaving 8 bases between the germline ends.